Listed here is a single T cell receptor beta chain. Its antigen is unknown. The sample holds no much larger clone one base away, and base qualities are not on file. The library relied on 5' RACE. Sequencing took place on a NextSeq 500. To correct for sequencing error and PCR bias, the TCR library protocol tagged individual cDNA molecules with unique molecular identifiers. Sequencing covered both TCR alpha and beta chains, and within each sample the abundances of alpha and beta sequences were tightly co-correlated. On the study's bioinformatics: Decombinator V4 was used to annotate TCR sequences for V gene, J gene and CDR3. TCRs were defined as expanded if a significant change between any two time points was detected under a Poisson model with p below 0.0001. Abundances of TCRs were expressed as counts per million after normalisation to the total number of TCRs sequenced in each sample. TRAV1-2 paired with TRAJ12, TRAJ20 or TRAJ33 defined MAIT TCRs, while TRAV10 paired with TRAJ18 defined iNKT TCRs. VDJdb, accessed on 1 November 2021, was searched for TCRs annotated for CMV, EBV and SARS-CoV-2, and TCRs annotated for more than one antigen were excluded. TCRdb passed the public sequencing reads through fastp at Q25 and MiXCR, retaining productive beta sequences. Under each unique CDR3 protein, matching rows form one entry showing the most common genes and DNA. The V and J calls and clone size are TCRdb's, not the authors'. In all, the sample holds approximately 83,000 distinct CDR3 sequences, and 14% of those were seen once. The ten largest clonotypes hold over 9.5% of the sample.

The study was a case-control design nested within a healthcare worker cohort in London, UK, with weekly nasopharyngeal swab PCR tests and blood sampling. Between 23 and 31 March 2020, the week of the UK lockdown, healthcare workers were enrolled and then followed up weekly for as long as 16 weeks. The CDR3 has 13 amino acids, counting the end cysteine and phenylalanine. Of the read, only the CDR3 DNA is kept; its 39 bases are in frame from base 1. The germline ends are 13 bases apart after V is trimmed by 3 bases and J by 6 bases. In the germline V gene (reference sequence), CDR1 corresponds to SGHNT and CDR2 to YYREEE. The entry originates in a study of early T cells in non-severe SARS-CoV-2 infection (TCRdb year 2021). With regard to the full study: TCR sequencing used bulk RNA from unsorted whole blood, so alpha and beta chains could not be paired.

The paper's findings and limits, for the study overall: Matching against VDJdb was skewed toward anti-spike CD8 responses, likely underestimated virus-specific expansions, and missed private and CD4 specificities.

The chain is encoded by TRBV5-4 joined to TRBJ2-7, with no reliable assignment of the D segment. The source is an adult who was a healthcare worker with PCR-confirmed SARS-CoV-2 infection or an uninfected control (not recorded which). The sample consisted of whole blood. CDR3 loop: CASSWAYTSEQYF. In nucleotide form, the sequence is TGTGCCAGCAGCTGGGCCTATACGAGCGAGCAGTACTTC.